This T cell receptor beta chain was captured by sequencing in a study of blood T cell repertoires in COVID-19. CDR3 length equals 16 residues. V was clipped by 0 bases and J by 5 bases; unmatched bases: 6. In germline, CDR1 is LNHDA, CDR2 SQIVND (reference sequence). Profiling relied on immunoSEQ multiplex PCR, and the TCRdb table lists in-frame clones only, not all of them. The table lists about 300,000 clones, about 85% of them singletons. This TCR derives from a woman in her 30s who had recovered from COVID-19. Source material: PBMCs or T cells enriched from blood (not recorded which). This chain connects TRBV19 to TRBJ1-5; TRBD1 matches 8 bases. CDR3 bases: TGTGCCAGTAGTATAGACCCTCGGACAGGGCATCAGCCCCAGCATTTT. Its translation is CASSIDPRTGHQPQHF.